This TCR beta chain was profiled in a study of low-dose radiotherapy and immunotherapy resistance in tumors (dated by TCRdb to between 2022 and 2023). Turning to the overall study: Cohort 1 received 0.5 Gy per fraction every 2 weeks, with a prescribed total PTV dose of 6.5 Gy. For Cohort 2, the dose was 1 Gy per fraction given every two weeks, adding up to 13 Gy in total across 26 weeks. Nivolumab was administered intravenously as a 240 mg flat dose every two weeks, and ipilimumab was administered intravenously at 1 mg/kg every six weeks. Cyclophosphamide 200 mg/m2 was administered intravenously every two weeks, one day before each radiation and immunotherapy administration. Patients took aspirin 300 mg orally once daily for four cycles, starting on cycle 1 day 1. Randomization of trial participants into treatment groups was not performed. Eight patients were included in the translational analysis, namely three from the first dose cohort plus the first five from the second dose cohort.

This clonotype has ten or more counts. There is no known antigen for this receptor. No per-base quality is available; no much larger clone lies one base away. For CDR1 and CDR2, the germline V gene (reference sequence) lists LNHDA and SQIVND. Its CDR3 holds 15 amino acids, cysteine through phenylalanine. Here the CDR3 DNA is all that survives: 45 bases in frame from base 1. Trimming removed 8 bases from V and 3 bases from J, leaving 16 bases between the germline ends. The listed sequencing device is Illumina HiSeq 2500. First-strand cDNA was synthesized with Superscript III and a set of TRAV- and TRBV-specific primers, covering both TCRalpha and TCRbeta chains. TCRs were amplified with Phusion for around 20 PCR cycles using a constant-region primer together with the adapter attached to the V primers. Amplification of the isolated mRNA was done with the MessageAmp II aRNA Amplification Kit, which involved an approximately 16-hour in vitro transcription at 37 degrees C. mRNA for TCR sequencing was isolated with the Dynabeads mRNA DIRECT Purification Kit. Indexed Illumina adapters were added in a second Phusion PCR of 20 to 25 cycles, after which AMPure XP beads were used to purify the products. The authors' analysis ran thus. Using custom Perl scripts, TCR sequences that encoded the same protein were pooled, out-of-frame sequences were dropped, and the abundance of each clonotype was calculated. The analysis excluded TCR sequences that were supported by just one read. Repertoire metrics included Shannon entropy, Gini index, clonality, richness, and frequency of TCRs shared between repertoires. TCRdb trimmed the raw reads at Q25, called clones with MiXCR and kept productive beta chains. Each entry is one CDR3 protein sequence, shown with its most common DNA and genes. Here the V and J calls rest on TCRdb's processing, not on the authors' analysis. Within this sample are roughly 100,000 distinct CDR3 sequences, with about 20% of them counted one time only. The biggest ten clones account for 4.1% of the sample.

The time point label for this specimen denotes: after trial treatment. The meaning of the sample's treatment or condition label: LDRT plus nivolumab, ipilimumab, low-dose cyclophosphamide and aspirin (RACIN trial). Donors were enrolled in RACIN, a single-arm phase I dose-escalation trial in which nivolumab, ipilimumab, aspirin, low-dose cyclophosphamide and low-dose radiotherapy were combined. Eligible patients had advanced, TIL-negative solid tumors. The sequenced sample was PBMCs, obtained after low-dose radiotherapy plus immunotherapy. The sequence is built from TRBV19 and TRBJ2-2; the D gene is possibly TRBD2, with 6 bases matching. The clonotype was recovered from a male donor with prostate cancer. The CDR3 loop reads CASYATGEDTGELFF. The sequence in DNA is TGTGCCAGTTACGCGACGGGAGAGGACACCGGGGAGCTGTTTTTT.